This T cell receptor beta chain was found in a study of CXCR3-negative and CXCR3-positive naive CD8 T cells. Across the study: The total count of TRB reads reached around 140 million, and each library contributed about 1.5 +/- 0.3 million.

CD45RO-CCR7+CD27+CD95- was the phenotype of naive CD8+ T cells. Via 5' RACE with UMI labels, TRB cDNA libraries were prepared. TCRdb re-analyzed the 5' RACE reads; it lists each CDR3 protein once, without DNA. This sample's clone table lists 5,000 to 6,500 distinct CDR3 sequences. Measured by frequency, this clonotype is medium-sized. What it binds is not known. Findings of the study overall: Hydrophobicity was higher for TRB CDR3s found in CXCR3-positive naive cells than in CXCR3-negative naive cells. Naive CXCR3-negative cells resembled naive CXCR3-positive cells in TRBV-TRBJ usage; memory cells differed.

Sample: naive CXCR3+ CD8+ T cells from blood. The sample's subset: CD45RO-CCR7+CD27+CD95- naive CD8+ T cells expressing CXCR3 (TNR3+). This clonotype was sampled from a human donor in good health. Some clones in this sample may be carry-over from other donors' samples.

CDR3 sequence: CASSQAGGTSYNEQFF. This chain joins TRBV6-5 and TRBJ2-1. This CDR3 comprises 16 residues. The germline V gene encodes CDR1 MNHEY and CDR2 SVGAGI.